The T cell receptor (beta chain) described here comes from a study of blood T cell repertoires in COVID-19. The protocol was immunoSEQ multiplex PCR, while the TCRdb copy is restricted to in-frame clones and leaves out a portion. Here the sample spans around 260,000 clones, approximately 90% being singletons. This CDR3 spans 15 amino acids. V was shortened by 4 bases and J by 0 bases, with 13 bases between the two germline ends. Per germline, CDR1 SGDLS and CDR2 YYNGEE. The gene calls are TRBV9 and TRBJ1-1, with no clear D. The specimen sequenced was peripheral blood. The receptor's source is a man aged 55 to 70 who had recovered from COVID-19. CDR3 sequence: CASSPRGTLNTEAFF. The CDR3, as DNA: TGTGCCAGCAGCCCCCGGGGAACATTGAACACTGAAGCTTTCTTT.